These T cell receptor beta chains were read from a single sample in a study of blood T cell repertoires in COVID-19. The repertoire was sequenced with immunoSEQ multiplex PCR; TCRdb's copy has only in-frame clones and lacks some. The table shows 120,000 or so clones, with approximately 90% occurring only once. The sequenced sample was peripheral blood. The receptors were sampled from a man in his fifties or sixties with acute or convalescent COVID-19. Each CDR3 is given with its conserved first and last residue. A D gene is named only where the DNA matches it firmly. A clone size is listed for some rows: how often the clone was seen (once, few, many), or a class if it is expanded.

d_call	j_call	cdr3_length	v_call	clone_size	cdr3_nt	cdr3_aa
.	TRBJ1-1	11	TRBV2	.	TGTGCCAGCAGCGTTTACACTGAAGCTTTCTTT	CASSVYTEAFF
TRBD1	TRBJ2-6	18	TRBV3-1/TRBV3-2	.	TGTGCCAGCAGCCCCGGGCCCGGGACAGGGTCTGGGGCCAACGTCCTGACTTTC	CASSPGPGTGSGANVLTF
TRBD2	TRBJ2-3	16	TRBV19	.	TGTGCCAGTATGAGCGGGAGCCAACCTAGCACAGATACGCAGTATTTT	CASMSGSQPSTDTQYF
TRBD2	TRBJ2-1	12	TRBV5-1	.	TGCGCCAGCAGGACTAGCGGAATCGAGCAGTTCTTC	CASRTSGIEQFF
.	TRBJ2-6	16	TRBV4-3	.	TGCGCCAGCAGCCAGTCGACAGGCTCTGGGGCCAACGTCCTGACTTTC	CASSQSTGSGANVLTF
.	TRBJ2-2	15	TRBV2	.	TGTGCCAGCACTAAGGTGGGCTCCTACACCGGGGAGCTGTTTTTT	CASTKVGSYTGELFF
TRBD1	TRBJ1-2	14	TRBV15	.	TGTGCCACCAGGTCCAGGGGGCCCAACTATGGCTACACCTTC	CATRSRGPNYGYTF
.	TRBJ2-3	13	TRBV12-5	.	TGTGCTAGTGGCGGGAAGAGCACAGATACGCAGTATTTT	CASGGKSTDTQYF
.	TRBJ2-2	15	TRBV13	.	TGTGCCAGCAGCCCGCTGCGGGGTCACACCGGGGAGCTGTTTTTT	CASSPLRGHTGELFF
TRBD2	TRBJ2-5	13	TRBV10-3	.	TGTGCCATCAGTGATGGGAGGGTAGAGACCCAGTACTTC	CAISDGRVETQYF
TRBD2	TRBJ2-1	15	TRBV7-2	.	TGTGCCAGCAGCTTTTCGCGGGAGGGTTACAATGAGCAGTTCTTC	CASSFSREGYNEQFF
.	TRBJ2-7	16	TRBV12-2	.	TGTGCAAGTCGCCCGACCCGGGATTTGTCGTTGCACGAGCAGTACTTC	CASRPTRDLSLHEQYF
TRBD1	TRBJ2-7	14	TRBV5-4	.	TGTGCCAGCAGCACGGGACAGGGGTCCTACGAGCAGTACTTC	CASSTGQGSYEQYF
TRBD1	TRBJ1-2	13	TRBV3-1/TRBV3-2	.	TGTGCCAGCAGCCTCGCAGGGGGGTTAGGCTACACCTTC	CASSLAGGLGYTF
.	TRBJ2-1	14	TRBV25-1	.	TGTGCCAGCAGTGAAAACCTAGCGATCGGTGAGCAGTTCTTC	CASSENLAIGEQFF
TRBD1	TRBJ1-5	13	TRBV28	.	TGTGCCAGCACCAGGGGGAGCTATCAGCCCCAGCATTTT	CASTRGSYQPQHF
.	TRBJ1-1	14	TRBV5-1	.	TGCGCCAGCAGCTTGGGGGAGGGGAACACTGAAGCTTTCTTT	CASSLGEGNTEAFF
.	TRBJ2-3	12	TRBV29-1	.	TGCAGCGAGAGAGAGAGCACAGATACGCAGTATTTT	CSERESTDTQYF
TRBD2	TRBJ2-1	16	TRBV5-4	once	TGTGCCAGCAGCCCCGGTTTAGCGGGAGGGCGGCATGAGCAGTTCTTC	CASSPGLAGGRHEQFF
.	TRBJ1-2	13	TRBV9	.	TGTGCCAGCAGCGTAGGGCCAGGGCGAGGCTACACCTTC	CASSVGPGRGYTF
TRBD1	TRBJ2-7	16	TRBV7-2	.	TGTGCCAGCAGCTTAGGATGGACAGGGTTCTCCTACGAGCAGTACTTC	CASSLGWTGFSYEQYF
TRBD1	TRBJ1-2	13	TRBV12-3/TRBV12-4	.	TGTGCCAGCAGAGGGACAGGGGGTTATGGCTACACCTTC	CASRGTGGYGYTF
.	TRBJ1-5	16	TRBV24-1	once	TGTGCCACAAGAGGTAAGGCGTCTTCGGGCAATCAGCCCCAGCATTTT	CATRGKASSGNQPQHF
TRBD2	TRBJ2-3	14	TRBV7-9	.	TGTGCCAGCAGCTTAGTAGCGGGAGGGAATACGCAGTATTTT	CASSLVAGGNTQYF
TRBD2	TRBJ2-1	16	TRBV7-9	.	TGTGCCAGCAGCCCCCGGGAGGGATCGACCTACAATGAGCAGTTCTTC	CASSPREGSTYNEQFF
TRBD2	TRBJ2-5	14	TRBV27	.	TGTGCCAGCACTGATAGCGGGAGTGAGGAGACCCAGTACTTC	CASTDSGSEETQYF
.	TRBJ1-5	16	TRBV21-1	.	TGTGCCAGCAGCAAAGGGGCAGGGGGGCCCAATCAGCCCCAGCATTTT	CASSKGAGGPNQPQHF
TRBD1	TRBJ1-5	15	TRBV5-1	.	TGCGCCAGCAGCCAAGGGACAGGGGCGCGTGAGCCCCAGCATTTT	CASSQGTGAREPQHF
TRBD2	TRBJ2-3	15	TRBV3-1/TRBV3-2	.	TGTGCCAGCAGCCAGGCGCTAGCGGGAGTTGATACGCAGTATTTT	CASSQALAGVDTQYF
TRBD1	TRBJ1-2	14	TRBV5-8	.	TGTGCCAGCAGCTTGGGGACAGGGCTTGGAGGCTACACCTTC	CASSLGTGLGGYTF
.	TRBJ2-5	13	TRBV29-1	.	TGCAGCGTTGAGAGCCAGGGATATGAGACCCAGTACTTC	CSVESQGYETQYF
TRBD2	TRBJ2-7	14	TRBV10-3	.	TGTGCCATCAGTTATAAGCGGGAGTTTTACGAGCAGTACTTC	CAISYKREFYEQYF
TRBD1	TRBJ1-6	19	TRBV10-3	once	TGTGCCATCAGTACCCGGGACAGGGGGCGCAGCTCCTATAATTCACCCCTCCACTTT	CAISTRDRGRSSYNSPLHF
.	TRBJ1-4	16	TRBV15	.	TGTGCCACCAGCGACGGGGGGGGAGCAACATTTGGAAAACTGTTTTTT	CATSDGGGATFGKLFF
.	TRBJ1-3	14	TRBV7-2	.	TGTGCCAGCAGCTTACGGCAGGTTGGAAACACCATATATTTT	CASSLRQVGNTIYF
TRBD2	TRBJ2-5	15	TRBV18	.	TGTGCCAGCTCGCGGAGTAGCGGGAGTGCAGAGACCCAGTACTTC	CASSRSSGSAETQYF
TRBD2	TRBJ2-1	18	TRBV7-2	.	TGTGCCAGCAGCTTAAAACCCCTAGCGGGAGGACAGTACAATGAGCAGTTCTTC	CASSLKPLAGGQYNEQFF
TRBD2	TRBJ2-1	15	TRBV6-5	.	TGTGCCAGCAGTTCCACGGGGGGGTTATTACAGGAGCAGTTCTTC	CASSSTGGLLQEQFF
TRBD1	TRBJ2-7	13	TRBV20-1	.	TGCAGTGCTAGTCGGACAGGGCCCTACGAGCAGTACTTC	CSASRTGPYEQYF
.	TRBJ1-3	15	TRBV5-1	.	TGCGCCAGCAGCTTGGATTGGGCGCCGGGAAACACCATATATTTT	CASSLDWAPGNTIYF
TRBD2	TRBJ2-1	15	TRBV4-1	.	TGCGCCAGCAGCTCAGGACTAGCGGGACCCAATGAGCAGTTCTTC	CASSSGLAGPNEQFF
TRBD1	TRBJ2-5	13	TRBV19	.	TGTGCCAGTTGCCGGGACAGGGGTGAGACCCAGTACTTC	CASCRDRGETQYF
.	TRBJ1-5	13	TRBV29-1	.	TGCAGCGTGGCCCAGGGGTTCAATCAGCCCCAGCATTTT	CSVAQGFNQPQHF
TRBD1	TRBJ2-4	16	TRBV2	.	TGTGCCAGCACCTACATGGGACAGGGGGCCAAAAACATTCAGTACTTC	CASTYMGQGAKNIQYF
.	TRBJ2-1	16	TRBV15	few	TGTGCCACCAGCAGAGGCCACAGGACCCTCTACAATGAGCAGTTCTTC	CATSRGHRTLYNEQFF
.	TRBJ2-2	16	TRBV19	.	TGTGCCAGTAGTATAGTCGGGACTTTTAACACCGGGGAGCTGTTTTTT	CASSIVGTFNTGELFF
TRBD1	TRBJ1-2	14	TRBV7-9	.	TGTGCCAGCAGGCGACAGGGTGGGAGCTATGGCTACACCTTC	CASRRQGGSYGYTF